This T cell receptor (beta chain) was identified in a study of cytomegalovirus exposure and HLA in healthy donors (dated by TCRdb to 2016 to 2017). A note on the overall study: An earlier analysis of approximately 550 of the donors reported approximately 270 Gb of sequence data and roughly 100 million unique TCR beta sequences from about 200 million T cells. About 280 gigabases of sequencing data and 91 million or so unique TCR sequences made up an early release that covered approximately 620 HLA-typed donors. Of the roughly 400 genotyped donors, approximately 82% fell in the genetic ancestry cluster associated with self-reported Caucasian donors. The aim of the study was to test whether cataloging public T cell receptors could identify signatures of past pathogen exposure. The T cell repertoires of about 700 subjects were profiled by immunosequencing and related to cytomegalovirus serostatus. Besides the first cohort of hundreds of subjects, a separate validation cohort made up of some 110 different subjects was used. To predict cytomegalovirus infection status, the study combined high-throughput TCR immunosequencing, statistical association of individual TCRs with disease status, and machine learning. To study patterns of TCR occurrence, a later analysis re-analyzed previously published TCR beta repertoires from just over 650 donors and added high-resolution HLA genotyping. The later analysis used no new phenotypic data to find candidate immune exposures, relying instead on TCR beta sequences and their occurrence across donors. In an earlier analysis of 500 to 650 of the donors, high-throughput TCR beta sequencing was used to judge whether each TCR beta V gene segment behaved as functional or pseudogenic. Donor age, sex, ethnicity and CMV serostatus were compiled together with the repertoire data. In a later genetic analysis, genome-wide SNP genotypes for 398 of the 666 donors were used, and that subset was treated as a discovery cohort. All discovery cohort repertoires had been generated using a single sequencing platform. Class I and class II HLA loci were covered by the typing at four-digit resolution. Typing coverage differed by locus: A, B, C, DRB1 and DQB1 were typed in about 629-640 donors, DQA1 in 522, DPA1 in some 600, and DPB1 in 400 to 490. Five DR-DQ haplotypes were treated as single units for association and clustering because of strong linkage in the cohort. Among about 400 genotyped donors of the cohort, an average of approximately 240,000 unique TCR beta nucleotide sequences was sequenced per donor, of which about 18% were non-productive. The investigation overall reported the following: This cohort had only TCR beta chains sequenced, and the lack of alpha or paired-chain data limited which features could be detected. Several of the top co-occurrence clusters appeared to be linked to parvovirus B19, influenza, CMV and Epstein-Barr virus, according to a later analysis. Because HLA typing was unavailable for some donors at each locus, only the typed subset was used in association tests. A further reported finding was that TCR beta sequences accurately predicted the HLA-A and HLA-B alleles for most subjects in the first cohort. Compared with the approximately 670-donor mean, donors in an Asian-associated ancestry cluster had fewer N-insertions in productive TCRs, according to a later genetic analysis. While some public TCRs were present in many individuals, most TCR sequences turned up only very rarely across donors. Strong co-occurrence of HLA alleles, especially DR and DQ, made assigning TCR associations to individual alleles difficult. Presence/absence analyses assumed roughly uniform sequencing depth across donors, an assumption that may not hold. A later genetic analysis associated a missense DCLRE1C variant with V-gene and J-gene trimming of TCR beta chains, and an independent cohort replicated the association. Linkage disequilibrium might explain the correlated functional status among segregating V segments, but an unknown experimental factor could not be ruled out. In a later analysis, HLA-associated TCR beta chains were found to be more clonally expanded and to have lower generation probabilities than equally common non-associated chains. The classifier was reported to diagnose cytomegalovirus status with high specificity and sensitivity in both the original cohort and the validation cohort. A few of the identified cytomegalovirus-associated TCR beta chains were confirmed in vitro to be specific for cytomegalovirus antigens. In a later analysis, TCR association rates were found to vary across HLA loci, with the most associated TCRs seen for DRB1 alleles and the fewest for HLA-C alleles. According to a later analysis, most CMV-associated TCR beta chains appeared to be HLA-restricted, and the HLA associations seemed to be driven largely by CMV exposure. Broadly in line with IMGT annotations, most TCR beta V segments showed up in productive rearrangements about 87% or about 30% of the time in an earlier analysis of roughly 590 of the donors. Some IMGT-functional V segments, including TRBV6-2 and TRBV6-3, could not be told apart with the 87-base-pair reads, so those segments were excluded. The earlier analysis of approximately 540 of the donors excluded some 15 rarely observed V segments, including chromosome 9 orphons, because counts were too low. The authors suggested that the approach could potentially be generalized to other disease states and immunological phenotypes. The sequencing pipeline was judged likely to have produced a cluster of highly shared sequence variants as a technical artifact. Immune exposure information for the cohort was limited to CMV serostatus. The study gave a list of some 150 TCR beta chains associated with cytomegalovirus. At a false discovery rate of 0.05, a later analysis linked approximately 18,000 TCR beta sequences to specific HLA alleles.

V is clipped by 2 bases and J by 3 bases, and the sequence between their germline boundaries is 14 bases long. Via the germline V gene, CDR1 is LGHNA and CDR2 YSLEER. The cysteine opens and the phenylalanine closes a CDR3 of 16 amino acids. The sequence is cut down to CDR3 DNA, 48 bases in frame from base 1. The library came from the immunoSEQ multiplex PCR assay. For the multiplex PCR, a mixture combining 60 forward primers for TCR Vbeta segments and 13 reverse primers for TCR Jbeta segments was used. The CDR3 region of rearranged TCR beta genes was amplified from genomic DNA with a multiplex PCR assay. On the Illumina HiSeq System, the amplified TCR beta libraries were sequenced as 87-base-pair reads. The published analysis was carried out like this. A later analysis tallied 70 million to 100 million unique TCR beta chains across the 550 to 850 repertoires, and about 10 million of those chains were shared by two or more donors. A nearest-neighbor algorithm error-corrected the raw reads and collapsed the reads into unique sequences, merging closely related sequences to remove PCR and sequencing errors. V, D and J gene segments were assigned by aligning CDR3 sequences to IMGT reference sequences. For a sequence to be retained, at least a six-nucleotide match to both a V gene segment and a J gene segment was required. Rearrangements were classified as productive when the CDR3 lacked stop codons and remained in frame with V and J, and all other rearrangements were classified as non-productive. Following IMGT convention, CDR3 was defined as the stretch from the second conserved V-encoded cysteine to the conserved J-encoded phenylalanine. In an earlier analysis of roughly 580 of the donors, sequences lacking an unambiguous match to a single V gene segment were excluded. An earlier analysis of fewer than 750 of the donors called V segments functional above 56.7% productive rearrangements and segregating when the between-donor standard deviation exceeded 5%. A statistical classification framework was built to diagnose cytomegalovirus status from the catalog of TCR beta chain sequences. In a later analysis, V and J genes were assigned by comparing TCR nucleotide sequences against IMGT/GENE-DB human TR gene sequences. The TCRdist pipeline was used in a later analysis to assign CDR3 sequences and most-parsimonious VDJ recombination scenarios. In a later analysis, each TCR beta chain was defined by its CDR3 amino acid sequence together with its V-gene family, and reads lacking a unique V-gene family were excluded. To address suspected cross-contamination and a sequencing artifact, a later analysis removed around 590 highly shared, low-generation-probability nucleotide sequences. In a later analysis, a clonal expansion index for each public chain was calculated from normalized within-repertoire ranks of inferred template counts. In a later analysis, generation probabilities were computed with a VDJ recombination model fitted to out-of-frame rearrangements, and the resulting probabilities were checked against IGoR. A later analysis scored TCR-TCR, TCR-HLA and TCR-CMV co-occurrence with hypergeometric tests, applying a repertoire-size bias correction to TCR pairs. A later analysis estimated false discovery rates by permuting HLA or CMV assignments 20 times. In a later analysis, co-occurring TCRs were grouped with DBSCAN, and TCRdist sequence similarity was added when clustering was performed within HLA-allele-positive subsets. For co-occurrence clustering, repertoires with fewer than 30,000 or more than 120,000 public chains were excluded, along with 4 to 6 repertoires with anomalous nucleotide sharing. TCRdb retrieved this table from immuneACCESS and kept in-frame rearrangements only. Not all clones are present; in checked studies, unresolved V genes account for under half, and no reason is known for the remainder. Clone size and V and J calls were adopted from that table, with D and trimming inferred from the DNA. The sample has under 95,000 clones on record, over 70% of them singletons. The top ten clonotypes cover under 1.2% of the sample.

The cohort consisted of approximately 670 healthy bone marrow donors. At the time of sampling, every cohort member was nominally healthy, though immune exposures that went unrecorded were likely present. The donor tested CMV seronegative and was one of the 352 seronegative cohort members. A peripheral blood sample was collected from each donor, and TCR beta sequencing was performed on peripheral blood mononuclear cells. The Qiagen DNeasy Blood Extraction Kit was used to extract genomic DNA from the blood cell samples. In regard to this clone: Its target antigen remains unknown. Base qualities are missing; no much larger clone stands one base away.

This TCR was recovered from a male donor in good health and CMV-seronegative. The sequencing sample was made of PBMCs. The chain couples TRBV4-3 to TRBJ1-5; perhaps TRBD1 is the D gene, with 5 bases matching. The CDR3 reads as follows: CASSQRAGSNNQPQHF. The DNA sequence reads TGCGCCAGCAGCCAACGAGCAGGGTCTAACAATCAGCCCCAGCATTTT.